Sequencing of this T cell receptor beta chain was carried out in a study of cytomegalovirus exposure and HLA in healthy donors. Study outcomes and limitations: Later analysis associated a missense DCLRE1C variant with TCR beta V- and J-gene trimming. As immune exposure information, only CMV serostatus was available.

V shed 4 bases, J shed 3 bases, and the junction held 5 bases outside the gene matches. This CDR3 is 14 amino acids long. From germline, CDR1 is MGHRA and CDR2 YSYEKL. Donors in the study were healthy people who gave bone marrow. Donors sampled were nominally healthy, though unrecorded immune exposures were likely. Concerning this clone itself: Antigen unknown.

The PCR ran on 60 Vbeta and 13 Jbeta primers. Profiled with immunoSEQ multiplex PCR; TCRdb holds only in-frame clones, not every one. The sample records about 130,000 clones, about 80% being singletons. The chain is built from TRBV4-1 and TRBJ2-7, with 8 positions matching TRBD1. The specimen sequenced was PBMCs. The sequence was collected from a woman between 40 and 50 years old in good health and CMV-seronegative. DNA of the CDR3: TGCGCCAGCAGCCCTTCGACAGGGGACTACGAGCAGTACTTC. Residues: CASSPSTGDYEQYF.